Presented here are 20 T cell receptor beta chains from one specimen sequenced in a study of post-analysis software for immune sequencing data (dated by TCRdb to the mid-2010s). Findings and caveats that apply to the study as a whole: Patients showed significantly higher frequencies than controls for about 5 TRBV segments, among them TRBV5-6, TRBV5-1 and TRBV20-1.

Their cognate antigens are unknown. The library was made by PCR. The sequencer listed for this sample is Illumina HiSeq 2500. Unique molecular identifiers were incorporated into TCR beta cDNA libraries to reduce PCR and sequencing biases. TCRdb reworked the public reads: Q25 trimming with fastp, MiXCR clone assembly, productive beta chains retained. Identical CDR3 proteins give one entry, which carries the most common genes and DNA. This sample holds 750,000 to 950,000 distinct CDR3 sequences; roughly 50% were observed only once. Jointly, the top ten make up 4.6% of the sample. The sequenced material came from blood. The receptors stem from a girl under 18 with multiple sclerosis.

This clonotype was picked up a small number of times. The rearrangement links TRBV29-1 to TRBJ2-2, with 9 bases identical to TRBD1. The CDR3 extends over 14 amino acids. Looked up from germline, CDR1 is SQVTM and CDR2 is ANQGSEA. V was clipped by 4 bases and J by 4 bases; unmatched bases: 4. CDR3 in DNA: TGCAGCGTTGTACCGGGACAGGGCACCGGGGAGCTGTTTTTT. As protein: CSVVPGQGTGELFF.

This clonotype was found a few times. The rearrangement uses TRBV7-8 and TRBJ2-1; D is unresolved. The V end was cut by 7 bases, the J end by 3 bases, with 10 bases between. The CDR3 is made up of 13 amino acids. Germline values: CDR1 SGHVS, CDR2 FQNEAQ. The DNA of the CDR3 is TGTGCCAGCACCCTCGGCGGCTACAATGAGCAGTTCTTC. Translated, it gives CASTLGGYNEQFF.

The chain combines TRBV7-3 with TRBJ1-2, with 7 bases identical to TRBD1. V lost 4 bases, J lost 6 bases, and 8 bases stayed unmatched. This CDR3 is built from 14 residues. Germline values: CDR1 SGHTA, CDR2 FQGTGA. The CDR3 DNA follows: TGTGCCAGCAGCTACGGAACAGGGGCGGATGGCTACACCTTC. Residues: CASSYGTGADGYTF.

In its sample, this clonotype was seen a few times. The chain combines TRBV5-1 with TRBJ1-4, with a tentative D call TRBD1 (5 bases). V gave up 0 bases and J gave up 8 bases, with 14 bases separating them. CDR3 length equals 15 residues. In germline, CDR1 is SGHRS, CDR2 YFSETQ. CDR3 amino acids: CASSLAGGGQEKLFF. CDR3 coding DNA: TGCGCCAGCAGCTTGGCCGGGGGAGGGCAGGAAAAACTGTTTTTT.

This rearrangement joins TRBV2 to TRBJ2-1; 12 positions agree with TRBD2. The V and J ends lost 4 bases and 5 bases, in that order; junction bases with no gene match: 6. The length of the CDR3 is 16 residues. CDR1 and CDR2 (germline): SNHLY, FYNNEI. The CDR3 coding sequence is TGTGCCAGCAGTGGGACTAGCGGGATGGGGAACAATGAGCAGTTCTTC. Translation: CASSGTSGMGNNEQFF.

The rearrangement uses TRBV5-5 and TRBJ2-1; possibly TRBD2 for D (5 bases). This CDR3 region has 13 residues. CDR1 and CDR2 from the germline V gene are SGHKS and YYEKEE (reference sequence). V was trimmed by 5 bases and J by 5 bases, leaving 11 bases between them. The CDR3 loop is CASSQFGDNEQFF. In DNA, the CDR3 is TGTGCCAGCAGTCAGTTCGGGGACAATGAGCAGTTCTTC.

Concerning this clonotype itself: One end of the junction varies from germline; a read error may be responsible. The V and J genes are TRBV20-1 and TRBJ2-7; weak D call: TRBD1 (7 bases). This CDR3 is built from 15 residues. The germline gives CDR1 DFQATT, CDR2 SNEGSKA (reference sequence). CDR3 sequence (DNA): TGCAGCGCTAGAGCTCAAGGGCAGGGGGGCTACGAGCAGTACTTC. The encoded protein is CSARAQGQGGYEQYF.

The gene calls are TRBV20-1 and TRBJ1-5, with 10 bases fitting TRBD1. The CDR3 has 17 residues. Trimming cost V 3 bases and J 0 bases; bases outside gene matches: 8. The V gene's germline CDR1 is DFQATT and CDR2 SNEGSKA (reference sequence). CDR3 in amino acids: CSASRDRGRLSNQPQHF. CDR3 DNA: TGCAGTGCTAGTCGGGACAGGGGCCGCCTTAGCAATCAGCCCCAGCATTTT.

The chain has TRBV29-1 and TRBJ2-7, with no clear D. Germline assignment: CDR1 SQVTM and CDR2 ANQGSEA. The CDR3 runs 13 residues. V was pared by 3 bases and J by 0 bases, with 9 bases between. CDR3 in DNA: TGCAGCGTTGAGCACTCCGACTCCTACGAGCAGTACTTC. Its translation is CSVEHSDSYEQYF.

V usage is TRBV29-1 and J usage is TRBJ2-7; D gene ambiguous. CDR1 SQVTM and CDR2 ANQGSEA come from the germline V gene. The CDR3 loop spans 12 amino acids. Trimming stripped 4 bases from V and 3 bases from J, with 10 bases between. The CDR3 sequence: CSVVSRVYEQYF. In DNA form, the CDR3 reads TGCAGCGTTGTCAGTAGGGTCTACGAGCAGTACTTC.

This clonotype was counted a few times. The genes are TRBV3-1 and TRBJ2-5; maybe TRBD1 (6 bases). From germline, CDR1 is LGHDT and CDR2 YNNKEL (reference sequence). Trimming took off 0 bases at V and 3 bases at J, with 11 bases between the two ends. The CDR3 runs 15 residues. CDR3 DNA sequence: TGTGCCAGCAGCCAAGAAGCGAACAGGGAAGAGACCCAGTACTTC. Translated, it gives CASSQEANREETQYF.

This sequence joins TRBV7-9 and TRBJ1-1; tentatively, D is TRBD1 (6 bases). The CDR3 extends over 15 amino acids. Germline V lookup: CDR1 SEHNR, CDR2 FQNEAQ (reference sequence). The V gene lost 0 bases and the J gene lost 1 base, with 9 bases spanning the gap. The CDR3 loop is CASSLAGHQNTEAFF. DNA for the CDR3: TGTGCCAGCAGCTTAGCGGGACACCAGAACACTGAAGCTTTCTTT.

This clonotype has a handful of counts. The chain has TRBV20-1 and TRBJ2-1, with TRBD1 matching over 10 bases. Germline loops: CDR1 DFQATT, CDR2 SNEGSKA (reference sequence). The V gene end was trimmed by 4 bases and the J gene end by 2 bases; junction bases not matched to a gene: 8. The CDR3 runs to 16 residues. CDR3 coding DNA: TGCAGTGCTACGGTCCGGGACAGGGGTGCCTACAATGAGCAGTTCTTC. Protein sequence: CSATVRDRGAYNEQFF.

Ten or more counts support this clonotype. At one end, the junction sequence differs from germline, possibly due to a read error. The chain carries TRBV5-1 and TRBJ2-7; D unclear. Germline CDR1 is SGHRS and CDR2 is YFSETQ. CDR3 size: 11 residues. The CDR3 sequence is CASSTTYEQYF. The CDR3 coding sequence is TGTGCCAGCAGTACCACCTACGAGCAGTACTTC.

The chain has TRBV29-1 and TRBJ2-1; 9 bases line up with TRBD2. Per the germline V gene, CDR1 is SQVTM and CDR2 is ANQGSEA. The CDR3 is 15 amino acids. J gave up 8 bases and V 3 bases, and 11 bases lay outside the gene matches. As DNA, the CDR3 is TGCAGCGTTGACGGGGGGAGCGGGAGGTTCCATGAGCAGTTCTTC. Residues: CSVDGGSGRFHEQFF.

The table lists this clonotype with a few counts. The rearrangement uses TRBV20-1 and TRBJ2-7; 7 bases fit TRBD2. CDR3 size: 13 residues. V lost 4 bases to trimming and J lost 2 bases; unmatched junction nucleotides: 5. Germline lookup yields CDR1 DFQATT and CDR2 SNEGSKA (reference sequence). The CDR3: CSAILGTTYEQYF. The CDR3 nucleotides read TGCAGTGCTATACTCGGGACTACCTACGAGCAGTACTTC.

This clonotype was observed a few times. The CDR3 bases are TGCAGTGCCGGGGGGTGGTTTCAGCCCCAGCATTTT. This encodes CSAGGWFQPQHF. V gene TRBV20-1 combines with J gene TRBJ1-5, with D maybe TRBD1 (5 bases). The V end was cut by 6 bases, the J end by 6 bases, with 12 bases between. CDR3 size: 12 residues. The V gene's germline CDR1 is DFQATT and CDR2 SNEGSKA (reference sequence).

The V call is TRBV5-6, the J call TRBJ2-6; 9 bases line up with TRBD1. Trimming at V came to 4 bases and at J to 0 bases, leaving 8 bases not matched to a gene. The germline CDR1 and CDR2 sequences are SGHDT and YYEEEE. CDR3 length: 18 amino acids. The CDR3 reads CASSGGQGSLSGANVLTF. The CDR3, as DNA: TGTGCCAGCAGCGGGGGACAGGGCTCACTCTCTGGGGCCAACGTCCTGACTTTC.

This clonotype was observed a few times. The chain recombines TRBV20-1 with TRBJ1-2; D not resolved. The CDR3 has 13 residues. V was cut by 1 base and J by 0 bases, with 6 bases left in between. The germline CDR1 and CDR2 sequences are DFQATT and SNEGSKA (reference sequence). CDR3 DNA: TGCAGTGCTAGAGGTCAGACTAACTATGGCTACACCTTC. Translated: CSARGQTNYGYTF.

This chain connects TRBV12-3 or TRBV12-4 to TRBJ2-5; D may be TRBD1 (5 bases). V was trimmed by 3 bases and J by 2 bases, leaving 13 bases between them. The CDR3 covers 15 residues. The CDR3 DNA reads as TGTGCCAGCAGTTTCGCCCGACAGTATCAAGAGACCCAGTACTTC. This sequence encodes CASSFARQYQETQYF.